Listed here are 27 T cell receptor beta chains from one sample, sequenced in a study of blood T cell repertoires in COVID-19. The assay was immunoSEQ multiplex PCR, and TCRdb's table has in-frame clones only and misses some. The repertoire has 98,000 or so clones, around 84% of them found once; the top ten carry 10% to 15%. The specimen was peripheral blood. The receptors stem from a woman aged 60-75 years in a cohort sampled during active or convalescent COVID-19.

CDR3 in amino acids: CAWGQYNEQFF. DNA of the CDR3: TGTGCCTGGGGCCAGTACAATGAGCAGTTCTTC. The chain carries TRBV30 and TRBJ2-1, with unresolved D. The CDR3 is 11 residues long. V shed 5 bases and J shed 4 bases, with 6 bases lying between them. Germline V gene lookup returns CDR1 GTSNPN and CDR2 SVGIG (reference sequence).

This clone was found once. The genes are TRBV19 and TRBJ2-2, with 7 bases that match TRBD2. In germline, CDR1 is LNHDA, CDR2 SQIVND (reference sequence). The trim removed 7 bases at V and 7 bases at J, leaving 9 bases unmatched. There are 14 residues in the CDR3. CDR3 amino acids: CASKGREMVGELFF. The CDR3 DNA reads TGTGCCAGTAAAGGGAGGGAGATGGTCGGGGAGCTGTTTTTT.

V is TRBV10-3 and J is TRBJ2-2; TRBD1 aligns across 9 bases. V trimming: 3 bases; J trimming: 6 bases; junction bases outside the gene matches: 8. Germline lookup yields CDR1 ENHRY and CDR2 SYGVKD. This CDR3 has 16 amino acids. The CDR3 coding sequence is TGTGCCATCAGTGAACGACAGGGGGATCGATCCGGGGAGCTGTTTTTT. It codes for CAISERQGDRSGELFF.

The genes are TRBV5-1 and TRBJ1-1; 10 bases agree with TRBD1. The trim removed 4 bases at V and 11 bases at J, leaving 5 bases unmatched. The CDR3 has 12 amino acids. CDR1 SGHRS and CDR2 YFSETQ come from the germline V gene. DNA for the CDR3: TGCGCCAGCAGCCCCGAGGGACAGGGGGCTTTCTTT. It yields the protein CASSPEGQGAFF.

In this sample, this clone turned up a few times. The chain employs TRBV19 and TRBJ1-1; 8 bases are a match to TRBD1. The CDR3 is 14 residues long. The V and J ends lost 5 bases and 5 bases, in that order; junction bases with no gene match: 7. Germline V gene data show CDR1 as LNHDA and CDR2 as SQIVND (reference sequence). This chain's CDR3 is CASSPDRGRTEAFF. In DNA form, the CDR3 reads TGTGCCAGTAGTCCCGACAGGGGACGGACTGAAGCTTTCTTT.

This CDR3 is CASSAGTSGGYNEQFF. CDR3 bases: TGTGCCAGCAGCGCCGGGACTAGCGGGGGCTACAATGAGCAGTTCTTC. The rearrangement uses TRBV9 and TRBJ2-1; TRBD2 agrees at 14 bases. V lost 3 bases to trimming and J lost 3 bases; unmatched junction nucleotides: 2. The CDR3 has 16 amino acids. Germline V gene sequence: CDR1 SGDLS, CDR2 YYNGEE.

This clone turned up a few times. The chain uses TRBV5-1 and TRBJ2-5; TRBD2 matches at 11 bases. CDR1 and CDR2 from the germline V gene are SGHRS and YFSETQ. This CDR3 contains 16 residues. V lost 5 bases, J lost 5 bases, and 11 bases stayed unmatched. CDR3 coding DNA: TGCGCCAGCAGTTCCGGACTAGCGGGTTCATGGGAGACCCAGTACTTC. This codes for CASSSGLAGSWETQYF.

The rearrangement joins TRBV18 to TRBJ2-7; a weak D match, TRBD1 (6 bases). CDR1 KGHSH and CDR2 LQKENI come from the germline V gene. This CDR3 has 14 residues. Trimming left V 0 bases short and J 3 bases short, with 9 bases between. Here the CDR3 DNA reads TGTGCCAGCTCACCACCCAGCAGGGGCTACGAGCAGTACTTC. This translates into CASSPPSRGYEQYF.

The chain employs TRBV5-8 and TRBJ1-2; 12 positions agree with TRBD1. Germline lookup yields CDR1 SGHTS and CDR2 YDEGEE. This CDR3 has 16 amino acids. The J segment lost 7 bases and the V segment lost 3 bases, leaving 10 bases of the junction unmatched. As DNA, the CDR3 is TGTGCCAGCAGCTGGACCGGGACAGGGGGCTTGTTTGGCTACACCTTC. This encodes CASSWTGTGGLFGYTF.

In DNA, the CDR3 is TGCGCCAGCAGCTTGACAGGGTCTGGAAACACCATATATTTT. Translation gives CASSLTGSGNTIYF. This chain links TRBV5-1 with TRBJ1-3; perhaps TRBD1 as D (6 bases). Looked up from germline, CDR1 is SGHRS and CDR2 is YFSETQ. With 1 base removed from V and 1 base from J, the gap between germline ends came to 6 bases. The CDR3 consists of 14 residues.

The chain combines TRBV5-1 with TRBJ2-1, with D maybe TRBD1 (6 bases). Germline CDR1 is SGHRS and CDR2 is YFSETQ. This CDR3 is 15 amino acids long. V shed 4 bases and J shed 3 bases, with 14 bases lying between them. Written as DNA, the CDR3 is TGCGCCAGCAGCCAAAACAGGGCCCTCTACAATGAGCAGTTCTTC. It translates to CASSQNRALYNEQFF.

V gene TRBV18 combines with J gene TRBJ1-2; D might be TRBD1 (6 bases). Germline values: CDR1 KGHSH, CDR2 LQKENI. The CDR3 sequence is 15 residues long. The germline V and J ends were trimmed by 2 bases and 0 bases, with 10 bases remaining between them. Here the CDR3 reads CASSPGTLANYGYTF. CDR3 sequence (DNA): TGTGCCAGCTCACCAGGGACATTAGCTAACTATGGCTACACCTTC.

The V gene is TRBV19, the J gene TRBJ1-5; the match to TRBD1 covers 8 bases. Losses at the gene ends were 6 bases for V and 0 bases for J; bases not matched to a gene: 4. Germline V gene lookup returns CDR1 LNHDA and CDR2 SQIVND (reference sequence). This CDR3 spans 15 amino acids. CDR3 DNA: TGTGCCAGTAGAACCACAGGGGGTAGCAATCAGCCCCAGCATTTT. Its protein is CASRTTGGSNQPQHF.

The chain joins TRBV2 to TRBJ2-7; 7 bases fit TRBD2. The length of the CDR3 is 14 residues. V lost 7 bases to trimming and J lost 3 bases; unmatched junction nucleotides: 9. Germline CDR1 is SNHLY and CDR2 is FYNNEI. CDR3 residues: CASTSSGRGYEQYF. In nucleotides, the CDR3 is TGTGCCAGCACCTCTAGCGGAAGGGGCTACGAGCAGTACTTC.

This chain joins TRBV7-6 and TRBJ2-3; TRBD2 might be the D (5 bases). The CDR3 is made up of 18 amino acids. CDR1 and CDR2 from the germline V gene are SGHVS and FNYEAQ. V shed 1 base and J shed 5 bases, with 22 bases lying between them. The CDR3 protein is CASSLGWRGPGGRDTQYF. The CDR3 bases are TGTGCCAGCAGCTTAGGCTGGAGAGGGCCCGGCGGTAGAGATACGCAGTATTTT.

This CDR3 is CASSPQGRANEKLFF. CDR3 DNA sequence: TGCGCCAGCAGCCCACAGGGCAGAGCTAATGAAAAACTGTTTTTT. The chain joins TRBV4-1 to TRBJ1-4, with D possibly being TRBD1 (6 bases). Germline CDR1 and CDR2: MGHRA and YSYEKL. The length of the CDR3 is 15 residues. Trimming shortened V by 4 bases and J by 3 bases, and 12 bases separated the two germline ends.

The rearrangement uses TRBV10-1 and TRBJ2-3, with D perhaps TRBD2 (6 bases). With 2 bases removed from V and 1 base from J, the gap between germline ends came to 7 bases. The CDR3 runs 14 residues. CDR1 WNHNN and CDR2 SYGVQD come from the germline V gene (reference sequence). CDR3 in DNA: TGCGCCAGCAGTGAGCCGGGAGGCACAGATACGCAGTATTTT. Protein sequence: CASSEPGGTDTQYF.

The chain links TRBV27 to TRBJ2-5; the D is unclear. The V end lost 1 base, the J end lost 5 bases, and 5 bases lay between the germline ends. Germline CDR1 MNHEY, CDR2 SMNVEV (reference sequence). The CDR3 is 12 amino acids. The CDR3 bases are TGTGCCAGCAGTTTATTATTTGAGACCCAGTACTTC. It encodes CASSLLFETQYF.

This clone appeared a single time. V usage is TRBV29-1 and J usage is TRBJ1-1, with D unclear. V lost 5 bases and J 5 bases, leaving 15 bases between the germline ends. The germline V gene has CDR1 SQVTM and CDR2 ANQGSEA. The CDR3 runs 13 residues. CDR3 DNA: TGCAGCGTTCCCGGGGTCAGAGTTACTGAAGCTTTCTTT. It translates to CSVPGVRVTEAFF.

The gene calls are TRBV28 and TRBJ2-7, with 10 bases matching TRBD2. With 6 bases clipped from V and 1 base from J, the junction kept 6 bases outside the gene matches. Germline V gene data show CDR1 as MDHEN and CDR2 as SYDVKM. The CDR3 covers 15 residues. The CDR3 region is CASSHSSGGSYEQYF. The DNA of the CDR3 is TGTGCCAGCAGCCATTCTAGCGGGGGATCCTACGAGCAGTACTTC.

The chain carries TRBV2 and TRBJ2-7; D is perhaps TRBD1 (5 bases). This CDR3 is 13 amino acids long. Germline V CDR1 and CDR2: SNHLY, FYNNEI. V was pared by 4 bases and J by 3 bases, with 10 bases between. CDR3 loop: CASSVGQFYEQYF. In DNA form, the CDR3 reads TGTGCCAGCAGTGTGGGGCAGTTCTACGAGCAGTACTTC.

The chain carries TRBV9 and TRBJ1-4; tentative D call: TRBD1 (6 bases). CDR1 is SGDLS and CDR2 is YYNGEE in the germline V gene. The CDR3 extends over 14 amino acids. V was cut by 5 bases and J by 4 bases, with 12 bases left in between. CDR3 sequence (DNA): TGTGCCAGCAGTGCACAGGGTGGTAATGAAAAACTGTTTTTT. Translation gives CASSAQGGNEKLFF.

The J gene is TRBJ2-3, the V gene TRBV3-1 (or the pseudogene TRBV3-2); 7 bases are a match to TRBD2. The CDR3 is 13 amino acids. CDR1 and CDR2 (germline): LGHDT, YNNKEL (reference sequence). V shed 4 bases and J 6 bases; nucleotides not matched to a gene: 4. The CDR3 spells CASSPTSRDTQYF. CDR3 nucleotides: TGTGCCAGCAGCCCGACTAGCAGGGATACGCAGTATTTT.

This clone was detected once. This rearrangement joins TRBV19 to TRBJ1-2; 8 nucleotides line up with TRBD1. The CDR3 loop spans 13 amino acids. V shed 9 bases and J 6 bases; nucleotides not matched to a gene: 9. The germline V gene encodes CDR1 LNHDA and CDR2 SQIVND (reference sequence). DNA for the CDR3: TGTGCCAGCGGGACAGGATTTTGGAATGGCTACACCTTC. This codes for CASGTGFWNGYTF.

The chain has TRBV2 and TRBJ2-3; TRBD1 might be the D (6 bases). Germline CDR1 and CDR2: SNHLY and FYNNEI. The length of the CDR3 is 14 residues. V lost 4 bases to trimming and J lost 2 bases, with 10 bases between them. CDR3 sequence reads: CASSVGASTDTQYF. Written as DNA, the CDR3 is TGTGCCAGCAGTGTGGGGGCGTCCACAGATACGCAGTATTTT.

The V call is TRBV11-2, the J call TRBJ1-6, with unresolved D. Trimming cost V 6 bases and J 7 bases, with 16 bases left between them. The CDR3 is made up of 15 amino acids. Germline loops: CDR1 SGHAT, CDR2 FQNNGV. The CDR3, as DNA: TGTGCCAGCAGACAGCAATTGGGAGGGAATTCACCCCTCCACTTT. Amino acids: CASRQQLGGNSPLHF.

The chain employs TRBV27 and TRBJ2-7, with 8 bases fitting TRBD2. V lost 3 bases, J lost 6 bases, and 7 bases stayed unmatched. CDR3 size: 14 residues. Germline assignment: CDR1 MNHEY and CDR2 SMNVEV (reference sequence). CDR3 residues: CASSLGLGYGEQYF. The DNA of the CDR3 is TGTGCCAGCAGTTTGGGACTAGGATATGGCGAGCAGTACTTC.